Sequencing of this T cell receptor beta chain was carried out in a study of T cell responses to AZD1222 COVID-19 vaccine (dated by TCRdb to the early 2020s). A note on the overall study: AZD1222 recipients whose second dose came at about 4 weeks and those whose second dose came at about 12 weeks were combined into one group, since spike-specific TCR depth and breadth did not differ between the two schedules. A total of 233 trial participants underwent TCR sequencing, of whom 200 to 220 received two doses of AZD1222 and some 25 received two doses of the MenACWY control vaccine. Trial participants were enrolled by age into subgroups of 18-55, 56-69 and 70-plus years, and around 150, 28 and 57 TCR-sequenced participants, respectively, were included in these subgroups. What the study reported, not specific to this receptor: The vaccine-associated CD4 TCRs covered the entire spike protein, and the dominant responses fell in regions 160-218 and 743-854. Participants were mostly white British and included more females than males, and it was suggested by the authors that clonal diversity may have been underestimated. After two AZD1222 doses, spike-specific TCR breadth and depth were significantly higher than at day 0 and than in MenACWY recipients. Conclusions about previously exposed vaccinees are limited because only five to seven AZD1222 recipients were SARS-CoV-2 seropositive at baseline. Epitopes outside the regions mutated in the B.1.351 and B.1.1.7 variants were reportedly recognized by nearly half of the unique spike-specific TCRs. Because no day 14 peak-response samples were available, repertoires were characterized only after the peak T cell response. In the small 56-69-year group, the increase in depth fell short of significance, most likely because of low power.

The time point label corresponds to: baseline before first vaccination. Vaccinee samples came from UK trials COV001 and COV002, including a single-blind randomized controlled phase 2/3 trial of AZD1222 (ChAdOx1 nCoV-19) in healthy adults. For TCRbeta chain sequencing, PBMC samples were collected from trial participants at day 0 and at day 28 after the second dose. The CDR3 regions of human TCRbeta chains were subjected to immunosequencing. As for how the authors treated the data: TCRs in the repertoires were matched against a reference library of SARS-CoV-2-specific TCRs that had been generated with the MIRA antigen-specificity platform. Breadth meant the fraction of unique TCRs that were SARS-CoV-2-associated, whereas depth meant the fraction of total T cells that were SARS-CoV-2-associated. Each spike-specific TCR was assigned to its reactive spike region and to a CD4 or CD8 class using the MIRA data. Log10-transformed breadth and depth values were compared by one-way ANOVA with Sidak's multiple comparisons tests. In its TCRdb copy, this immuneACCESS table keeps in-frame sequences only and misses some clones. Where compared with another copy, unresolved V genes explain less than half of these, and the others have no known cause. V and J calls and clone size are as listed in that table; D and trimming were resolved from the DNA. In this sample the table shows more than 140,000 clones, 89% of which occur a single time. The biggest ten clones account for 2.9% of the sample.

The cysteine opens and the phenylalanine closes a CDR3 of 15 amino acids. CDR3 DNA only is kept here, 45 bases in frame from base 1. From a lookup of the germline V gene, CDR1 and CDR2 are SGHTA and FQGNSA. V is pruned by 1 base and J by 4 bases, leaving 4 bases of the junction without a gene match. As for this clone: No cognate antigen has been identified for it. The input lacks base qualities; no much larger clone sits a single base away.

Specimen: peripheral blood, collected on day 0 of AZD1222 vaccination. Recombination connected TRBV7-2 to TRBJ2-7; a stretch of 10 junction bases matches TRBD2. This receptor was taken from an adult in good health. The CDR3 region: CASSLGLAGAYEQYF. The DNA sequence is TGTGCCAGCAGCTTAGGTCTAGCGGGGGCGTACGAGCAGTACTTC.